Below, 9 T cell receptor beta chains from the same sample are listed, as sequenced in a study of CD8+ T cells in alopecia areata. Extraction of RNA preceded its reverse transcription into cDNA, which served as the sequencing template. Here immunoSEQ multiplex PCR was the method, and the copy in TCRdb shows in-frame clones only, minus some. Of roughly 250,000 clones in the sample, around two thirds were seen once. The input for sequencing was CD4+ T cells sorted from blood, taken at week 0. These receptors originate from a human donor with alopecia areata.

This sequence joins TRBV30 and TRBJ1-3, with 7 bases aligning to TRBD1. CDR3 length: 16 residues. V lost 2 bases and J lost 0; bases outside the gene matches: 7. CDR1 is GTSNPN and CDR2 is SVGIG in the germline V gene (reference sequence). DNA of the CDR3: TGTGCCTGGAGTACTGCGGGACAGAACTCTGGAAACACCATATATTTT. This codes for CAWSTAGQNSGNTIYF.

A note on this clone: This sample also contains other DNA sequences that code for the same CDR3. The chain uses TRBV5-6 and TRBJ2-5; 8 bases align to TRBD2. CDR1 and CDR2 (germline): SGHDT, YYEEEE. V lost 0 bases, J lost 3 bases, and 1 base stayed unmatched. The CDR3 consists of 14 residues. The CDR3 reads CASSLERGKETQYF. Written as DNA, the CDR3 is TGTGCCAGCAGCTTGGAGCGGGGGAAAGAGACCCAGTACTTC.

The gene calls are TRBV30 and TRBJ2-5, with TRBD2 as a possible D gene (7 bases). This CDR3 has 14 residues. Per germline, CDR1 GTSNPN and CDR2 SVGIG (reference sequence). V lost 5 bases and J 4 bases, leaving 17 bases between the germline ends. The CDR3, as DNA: TGTGCCTGGGAAACAGGGAGGGATGGAGAGACCCAGTACTTC. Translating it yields CAWETGRDGETQYF. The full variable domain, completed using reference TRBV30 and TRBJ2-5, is SQTIHQWPATLVQPVGSPLSLECTVEGTSNPNLYWYRQAAGRGLQLLFYSVGIGQISSEVPQNLSASRPQDRQFILSSKKLLLSDSGFYLCAWETGRDGETQYFGPGTRLLVL.

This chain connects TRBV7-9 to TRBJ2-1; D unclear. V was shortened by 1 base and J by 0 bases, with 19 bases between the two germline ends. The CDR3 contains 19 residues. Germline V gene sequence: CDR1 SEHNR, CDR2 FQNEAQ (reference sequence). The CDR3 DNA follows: TGTGCCAGCAGCTTAGGAATTCGGGTAGGCTACGCCTCCTACAATGAGCAGTTCTTC. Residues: CASSLGIRVGYASYNEQFF.

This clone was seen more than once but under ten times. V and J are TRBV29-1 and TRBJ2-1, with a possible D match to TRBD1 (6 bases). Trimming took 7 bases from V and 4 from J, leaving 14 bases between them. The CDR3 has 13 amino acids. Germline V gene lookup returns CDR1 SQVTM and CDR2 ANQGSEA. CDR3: CSAEDRRYNEQFF. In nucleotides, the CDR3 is TGCAGCGCCGAAGACAGGCGATACAATGAGCAGTTCTTC.

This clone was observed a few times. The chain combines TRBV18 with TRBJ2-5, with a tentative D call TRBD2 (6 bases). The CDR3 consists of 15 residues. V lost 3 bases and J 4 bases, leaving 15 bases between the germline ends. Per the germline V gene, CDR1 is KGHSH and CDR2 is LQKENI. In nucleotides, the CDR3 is TGTGCCAGCTCACCTCGAACGGGGGAAGGAGAGACCCAGTACTTC. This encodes CASSPRTGEGETQYF. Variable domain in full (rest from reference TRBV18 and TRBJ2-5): NAGVMQNPRHLVRRRGQEARLRCSPMKGHSHVYWYRQLPEEGLKFMVYLQKENIIDESGMPKERFSAEFPKEGPSILRIQQVVRGDSAAYFCASSPRTGEGETQYFGPGTRLLVL.

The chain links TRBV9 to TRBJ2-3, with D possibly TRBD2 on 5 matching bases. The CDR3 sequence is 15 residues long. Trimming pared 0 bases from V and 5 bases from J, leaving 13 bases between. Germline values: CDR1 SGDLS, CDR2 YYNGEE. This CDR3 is CASSVAGLVRDTQYF. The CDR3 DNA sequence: TGTGCCAGCAGCGTAGCAGGACTCGTCAGAGATACGCAGTATTTT.

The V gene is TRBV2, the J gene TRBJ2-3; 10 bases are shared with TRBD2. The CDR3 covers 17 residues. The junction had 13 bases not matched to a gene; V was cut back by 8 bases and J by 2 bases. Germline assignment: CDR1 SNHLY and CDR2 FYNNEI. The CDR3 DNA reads TGTGCCAGCGGAGTGGGTTTTAGCGGGGGGTACACAGATACGCAGTATTTT. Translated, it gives CASGVGFSGGYTDTQYF.

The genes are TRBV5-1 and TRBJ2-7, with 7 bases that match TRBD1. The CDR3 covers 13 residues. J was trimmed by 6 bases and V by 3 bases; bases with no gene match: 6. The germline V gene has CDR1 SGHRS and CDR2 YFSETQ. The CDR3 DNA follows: TGCGCCAGCAGCTCACGACAGGGCGCCGAGCAGTACTTC. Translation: CASSSRQGAEQYF.